One sample yielded the 30 T cell receptor beta chains listed below, sequenced in a study of T-cell reconstitution after alpha-beta-depleted transplantation in children. The TCRbeta library was prepared with unique molecular identifiers. TCRdb reprocessed the PCR reads via MiXCR and lists one record per CDR3 protein. The repertoire holds approximately 350,000 distinct CDR3 sequences, with about 17% as singletons. Material: PBMCs, mostly from graft donor cells, obtained 360 days after TCRalphabeta/CD19-depleted stem cell transplant. The receptors originated from a male patient between 2 and 15 years old who had a stem cell transplant for acute lymphoblastic leukemia, so the T cells may come from the graft donor.

The chain recombines TRBV24-1 with TRBJ2-7; possible D gene TRBD1, 5 bases. V was pared by 4 bases and J by 3 bases, with 9 bases between. This CDR3 region has 13 residues. Germline CDR1 is KGHDR and CDR2 is SFDVKD. The CDR3 protein is CATSEADSYEQYF. DNA of the CDR3: TGTGCCACCAGTGAAGCCGACAGCTACGAGCAGTACTTC.

The chain uses TRBV7-6 and TRBJ2-7, with TRBD2 matching 7 bases. The V gene's germline CDR1 is SGHVS and CDR2 FNYEAQ. The ends lost 5 bases at V and 4 bases at J; junction bases unmatched: 11. CDR3 length: 15 amino acids. The CDR3 DNA reads as TGTGCCAGCAGCCTACCTGTAGGCGGGAGATACGAGCAGTACTTC. It encodes CASSLPVGGRYEQYF.

This sequence joins TRBV7-9 and TRBJ1-4; D is possibly TRBD1 (5 bases). This CDR3 has 16 residues. Germline assignment: CDR1 SEHNR and CDR2 FQNEAQ (reference sequence). With 4 bases removed from V and 5 bases from J, the gap between germline ends came to 17 bases. Here the CDR3 DNA reads TGTGCCAGCAGCTCGTACTGGGACCTTCCAAATGAAAAACTGTTTTTT. The encoded protein is CASSSYWDLPNEKLFF.

The chain's CDR3 is CASREQGGPFFTEAFF. In nucleotides, the CDR3 is TGCGCCAGCAGGGAACAAGGGGGCCCCTTCTTCACTGAAGCTTTCTTT. The chain links TRBV5-1 to TRBJ1-1, with 7 bases fitting TRBD1. With 5 bases clipped from V and 4 bases from J, the junction kept 14 bases outside the gene matches. The germline V gene encodes CDR1 SGHRS and CDR2 YFSETQ. The CDR3 runs 16 residues.

This clonotype showed up just a few times. The chain carries TRBV12-3 or TRBV12-4 and TRBJ2-2; no firm D call. This CDR3 has 14 amino acids. Trimming cost V 6 bases and J 2 bases, with 10 bases left between them. The CDR3 here is CASSHGSNTGELFF. In DNA form, the CDR3 reads TGTGCCAGCAGCCACGGTTCTAACACCGGGGAGCTGTTTTTT.

This clonotype has a handful of counts. The CDR3 is CSVEDQAGGPIDEQFF. CDR3 sequence (DNA): TGCAGCGTTGAAGATCAGGCGGGAGGGCCTATTGATGAGCAGTTCTTC. The rearrangement joins TRBV29-1 to TRBJ2-1; 9 bases are a match to TRBD2. The trim removed 0 bases at V and 8 bases at J, leaving 11 bases unmatched. In germline, CDR1 is SQVTM, CDR2 ANQGSEA. This CDR3 spans 16 amino acids.

This clonotype was picked up many times. This chain uses TRBV24-1 with TRBJ2-1; 10 bases are a match to TRBD2. The CDR3 has 14 residues. The germline CDR1 and CDR2 sequences are KGHDR and SFDVKD. V was clipped by 9 bases and J by 4 bases; unmatched bases: 5. CDR3 in DNA: TGTGCCACCCTCGGACTAGCGGTTTACAATGAGCAGTTCTTC. This translates into CATLGLAVYNEQFF.

The chain is built from TRBV6-2 or TRBV6-3 and TRBJ2-7, with D uncertain. The CDR3 is made up of 11 amino acids. Trimming took 6 bases from V and 4 from J, leaving 7 bases between them. Germline V gives CDR1 MNHEY, CDR2 SVGEGT. The CDR3: CASRGFYEQYF. In DNA form, the CDR3 reads TGTGCCAGCAGAGGGTTTTACGAGCAGTACTTC.

To note about this clonotype: The germline gene is not matched at one end of the junction; a read error may be the cause. The chain combines TRBV7-7 with TRBJ2-7; D is possibly TRBD2 (5 bases). The CDR3 has 15 amino acids. Germline CDR1 reads SSHAT; CDR2 reads FNYEAQ (reference sequence). The DNA for the CDR3 is TGTGCTAGCAGCTTAGCGCTTGGCGTCGCCTACGAGCAGTACTTC. This gives the protein CASSLALGVAYEQYF. The full variable domain, its missing parts supplied by reference TRBV7-7 and TRBJ2-7, is GAGVSQSPRYKVTKRGQDVTLRCDPISSHATLYWYQQALGQGPEFLTYFNYEAQPDKSGLPSDRFSAERPEGSISTLTIQRTEQRDSAMYRCASSLALGVAYEQYFGPGTRLTVT.

In this sample, this clonotype turned up many times. This chain links TRBV7-8 with TRBJ1-3, with 7 bases that match TRBD1. Germline V gene lookup returns CDR1 SGHVS and CDR2 FQNEAQ. J gave up 0 bases and V 5 bases, and 10 bases lay outside the gene matches. CDR3 length equals 17 residues. The CDR3 bases are TGTGCCAGCAGCGTCACAGGGGTGCCTCTCTCTGGAAACACCATATATTTT. This gives the protein CASSVTGVPLSGNTIYF.

The sample holds a few counts of this clonotype. The chain links TRBV2 to TRBJ2-2; D might be TRBD1 (5 bases). Per germline, CDR1 SNHLY and CDR2 FYNNEI. Trimming cost V 10 bases and J 7 bases, with 19 bases left between them. This CDR3 contains 14 residues. The CDR3 DNA reads TGTGCCAACGGCCCGATTGGGGCCGTCGGGGAGCTGTTTTTT. Translation: CANGPIGAVGELFF.

The chain joins TRBV12-3 or TRBV12-4 to TRBJ2-7; 11 nucleotides align to TRBD2. After removal of 6 bases from V and 2 bases from J, the junction contained 6 bases not matched to a gene. The CDR3 runs to 15 residues. DNA of the CDR3: TGTGCCAGCAGGCCGGGACTAGCGGAAACCTACGAGCAGTACTTC. Translation gives CASRPGLAETYEQYF.

This clonotype showed up just a few times. This sequence joins TRBV11-1 and TRBJ2-5; D is undetermined. The CDR3 length is 13 residues. The V end was cut by 0 bases, the J end by 7 bases, with 9 bases between. Germline V gene data show CDR1 as SGHAT and CDR2 as FQDESV (reference sequence). The CDR3 DNA reads as TGTGCCAGCAGCTTAGCGTCCCCGGGGACCCAGTACTTC. It yields the protein CASSLASPGTQYF.

This clonotype turned up a few times. This chain joins TRBV15 and TRBJ2-3; 7 bases map to TRBD2. V was clipped by 2 bases and J by 1 base; unmatched bases: 9. CDR1 LNHNV and CDR2 YYDKDF come from the germline V gene (reference sequence). The CDR3 runs to 17 residues. DNA of the CDR3: TGTGCCACCAGCAGACTCCTGGGCGGGAGAGGCACAGATACGCAGTATTTT. It specifies CATSRLLGGRGTDTQYF.

The J gene is TRBJ2-7, the V gene TRBV20-1; possibly TRBD2 for D (6 bases). The V and J ends lost 3 bases and 5 bases respectively, with 17 bases between them. The germline V gene has CDR1 DFQATT and CDR2 SNEGSKA (reference sequence). The CDR3 extends over 14 amino acids. The CDR3 DNA follows: TGCAGTGCTAGCGGGAGTCTTGTAGGAGACGAGCAGTACTTC. Its protein product is CSASGSLVGDEQYF.

The rearrangement joins TRBV5-1 to TRBJ2-5; D gene ambiguous. Germline loops: CDR1 SGHRS, CDR2 YFSETQ. The V and J ends lost 2 bases and 5 bases respectively, with 7 bases between them. The CDR3 length is 12 residues. The CDR3 sequence is CASSFSRETQYF. CDR3 nucleotide sequence: TGCGCCAGCAGCTTTTCGCGGGAGACCCAGTACTTC.

A few counts support this clonotype. This rearrangement joins TRBV9 to TRBJ1-4; perhaps TRBD1 as D (6 bases). V was trimmed by 3 bases and J by 6 bases, leaving 18 bases between them. This CDR3 contains 16 residues. Germline-derived CDR1 and CDR2 are SGDLS and YYNGEE. The CDR3 spells CASSATAGGLDEKLFF. DNA for the CDR3: TGTGCCAGCAGCGCGACCGCGGGGGGGCTGGATGAAAAACTGTTTTTT.

There are many counts of this clonotype. The rearrangement joins TRBV25-1 to TRBJ2-5, with D perhaps TRBD1 (8 bases). Between the trimmed V and J ends, which lost 5 bases and 5 bases, there was a span of 18 bases. CDR1 and CDR2 from the germline V gene are MGHDK and SYGVNS. CDR3 length: 15 amino acids. The CDR3 bases are TGTGCCAGCAGTTTAGGACAGGGAGGGGGGGAGACCCAGTACTTC. Encoded protein: CASSLGQGGGETQYF.

This clonotype is medium-sized. The chain joins TRBV5-1 to TRBJ2-1, with TRBD1 as a possible D gene (6 bases). The V end was cut by 4 bases, the J end by 5 bases, with 13 bases between. This CDR3 region has 14 residues. Germline loops: CDR1 SGHRS, CDR2 YFSETQ. The CDR3 region has the DNA TGCGCCAGCAGCCACCCGACAGGTAACAATGAGCAGTTCTTC. It translates to CASSHPTGNNEQFF. Full variable domain (outside the CDR3, taken from reference TRBV5-1 and TRBJ2-1): KAGVTQTPRYLIKTRGQQVTLSCSPISGHRSVSWYQQTPGQGLQFLFEYFSETQRNKGNFPGRFSGRQFSNSRSEMNVSTLELGDSALYLCASSHPTGNNEQFFGPGTRLTVL.

This clonotype has more than one count but fewer than ten. This sequence joins TRBV12-3 or TRBV12-4 and TRBJ2-1, with D possibly being TRBD2 (5 bases). CDR3 size: 13 residues. The V end lost 6 bases, the J end lost 7 bases, and 13 bases lay between the germline ends. Written as DNA, the CDR3 is TGTGCCAGCAGCCTCCTGAGGGCGAATGAGCAGTTCTTC. This encodes CASSLLRANEQFF.

This clonotype was detected only a few times. This chain joins TRBV29-1 and TRBJ1-2, with D perhaps matching TRBD1 (5 bases). The length of the CDR3 is 12 residues. V lost 7 bases and J lost 4, with 13 bases in between. Germline V gene sequence: CDR1 SQVTM, CDR2 ANQGSEA. CDR3 nucleotide sequence: TGCAGCGGAAAAGGGGATGGCTATGGCTACACCTTC. Its translation is CSGKGDGYGYTF.

This rearrangement joins TRBV4-3 to TRBJ1-3, with D possibly TRBD1 on 5 matching bases. V dropped 3 bases and J dropped 0 bases, with 15 bases sitting between them. The germline CDR1 and CDR2 sequences are LGHNA and YSLEER. CDR3 length: 17 amino acids. The CDR3 protein is CASSHAGAFPSGNTIYF. As DNA, the CDR3 is TGCGCCAGCAGCCATGCCGGGGCCTTCCCCTCTGGAAACACCATATATTTT.

This clonotype was recorded a few times. The CDR3 sequence is CASSFTKNIQYF. CDR3 nucleotides: TGTGCCAGCAGTTTCACAAAAAACATTCAGTACTTC. V usage is TRBV12-3 or TRBV12-4 and J usage is TRBJ2-4, with unresolved D. This CDR3 is built from 12 residues. Trimming took 3 bases from V and 4 from J, leaving 4 bases between them.

The rearrangement uses TRBV30 and TRBJ2-1; the D is unclear. V gave up 5 bases and J gave up 0 bases, with 8 bases separating them. The CDR3 is 13 amino acids. Germline lookup yields CDR1 GTSNPN and CDR2 SVGIG (reference sequence). In DNA, the CDR3 is TGTGCCTGGTCTTCGAGCTCCTACAATGAGCAGTTCTTC. Amino acids: CAWSSSSYNEQFF.

The rearrangement joins TRBV2 to TRBJ2-5; D ambiguous. CDR3 length: 13 amino acids. V gave up 7 bases and J gave up 1 base, with 10 bases separating them. The germline CDR1 and CDR2 sequences are SNHLY and FYNNEI. For the CDR3, the DNA is TGTGCCAGCACGCCGGTGATCCAAGAGACCCAGTACTTC. Its translation is CASTPVIQETQYF.

This chain links TRBV3-1 with TRBJ2-7; D is perhaps TRBD1 (6 bases). V was clipped by 1 base and J by 6 bases, with 13 bases between them. Germline assignment: CDR1 LGHDT and CDR2 YNNKEL (reference sequence). The CDR3 spans 14 residues. DNA of the CDR3: TGTGCCAGCAGCCAAGTCACAGGGTTGGGCGAGCAGTACTTC. Protein product: CASSQVTGLGEQYF.

This clonotype appeared a few times. CDR3 amino acids: CASRRGLGAYEQYF. CDR3 nucleotides: TGTGCCAGCAGAAGGGGGCTAGGGGCCTACGAGCAGTACTTC. The genes are TRBV6-1 and TRBJ2-7, with 7 nucleotides matching TRBD1. The CDR3 runs 14 residues. CDR1 and CDR2 (germline): MNHNS, SASEGT. With 6 bases clipped from V and 2 bases from J, the junction kept 7 bases outside the gene matches.

This sequence joins TRBV20-1 and TRBJ1-4; D is unresolved. CDR3 size: 11 residues. V was clipped by 5 bases and J by 7 bases, with 8 bases between them. Germline-derived CDR1 and CDR2 are DFQATT and SNEGSKA (reference sequence). The CDR3 reads CSAERSEKLFF. Written as DNA, the CDR3 is TGCAGTGCTGAGAGGAGTGAAAAACTGTTTTTT.

The chain recombines TRBV4-3 with TRBJ2-5; TRBD2 matches 7 bases. The CDR3 has 17 amino acids. CDR1 is LGHNA, CDR2 YSLEER, per germline. Trimming removed 1 base from V and 1 base from J; junction bases left unmatched: 9. This CDR3 is CASSQAGEGCPQETQYF. The CDR3 DNA reads TGCGCCAGCAGCCAAGCGGGGGAGGGGTGTCCCCAAGAGACCCAGTACTTC.

In its sample, this clonotype was seen a few times. The chain recombines TRBV4-2 with TRBJ2-7; 9 positions match TRBD1. This CDR3 region has 16 residues. V shed 3 bases, J shed 5 bases, and the junction held 11 bases outside the gene matches. Germline-derived CDR1 and CDR2 are LGHNA and YNFKEQ. CDR3 sequence: CASSQKAGTGYNEQYF. CDR3 nucleotide sequence: TGTGCCAGCAGCCAGAAGGCCGGGACAGGGTACAACGAGCAGTACTTC.